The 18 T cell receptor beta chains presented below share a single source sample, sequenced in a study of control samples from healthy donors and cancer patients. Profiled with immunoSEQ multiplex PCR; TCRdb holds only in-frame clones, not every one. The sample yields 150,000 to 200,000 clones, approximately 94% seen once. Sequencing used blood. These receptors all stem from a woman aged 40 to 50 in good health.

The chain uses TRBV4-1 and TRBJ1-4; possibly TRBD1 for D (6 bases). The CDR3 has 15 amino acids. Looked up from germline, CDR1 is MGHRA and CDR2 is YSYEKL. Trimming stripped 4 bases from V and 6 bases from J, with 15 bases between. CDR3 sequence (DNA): TGCGCCAGCAGCCCCCGAGGCAGGGGAGATGAAAAACTGTTTTTT. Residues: CASSPRGRGDEKLFF.

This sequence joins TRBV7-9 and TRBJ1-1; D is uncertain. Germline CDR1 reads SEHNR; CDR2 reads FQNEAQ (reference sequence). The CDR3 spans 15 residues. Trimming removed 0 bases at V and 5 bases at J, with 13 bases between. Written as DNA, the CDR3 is TGTGCCAGCAGCTTAGCGGTCGGAACTTTAACTGAAGCTTTCTTT. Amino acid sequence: CASSLAVGTLTEAFF. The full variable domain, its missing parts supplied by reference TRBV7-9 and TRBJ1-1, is DTGVSQNPRHKITKRGQNVTFRCDPISEHNRLYWYRQTLGQGPEFLTYFQNEAQLEKSRLLSDRFSAERPKGSFSTLEIQRTEQGDSAMYLCASSLAVGTLTEAFFGQGTRLTVV.

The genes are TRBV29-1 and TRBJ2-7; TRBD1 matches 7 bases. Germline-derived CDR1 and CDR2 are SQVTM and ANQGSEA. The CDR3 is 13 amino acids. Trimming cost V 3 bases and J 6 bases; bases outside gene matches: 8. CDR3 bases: TGCAGCGTTGAGTTGGGGGACAGAGCCGAGCAGTACTTC. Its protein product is CSVELGDRAEQYF.

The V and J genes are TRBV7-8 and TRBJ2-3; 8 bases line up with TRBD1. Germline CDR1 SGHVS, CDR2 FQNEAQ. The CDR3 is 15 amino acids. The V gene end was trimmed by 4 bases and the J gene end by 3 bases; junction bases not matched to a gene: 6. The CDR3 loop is CASSYQTGGTDTQYF. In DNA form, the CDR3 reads TGTGCCAGCAGCTACCAAACAGGGGGAACAGATACGCAGTATTTT.

The DNA for the CDR3 is TGTGCCAGCAGCCCGCTGGCGGGGGGCCCAGGGACCCAGTACTTC. This encodes CASSPLAGGPGTQYF. The chain employs TRBV7-7 and TRBJ2-5; 8 bases match TRBD2. The CDR3 totals 15 residues. Germline lookup yields CDR1 SSHAT and CDR2 FNYEAQ (reference sequence). Trimming removed 5 bases from V and 7 bases from J; junction bases left unmatched: 12.

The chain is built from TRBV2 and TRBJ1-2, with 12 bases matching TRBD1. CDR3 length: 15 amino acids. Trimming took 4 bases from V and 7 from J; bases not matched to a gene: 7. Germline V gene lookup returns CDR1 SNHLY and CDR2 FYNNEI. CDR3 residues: CASSAGTGGVFGYTF. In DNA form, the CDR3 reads TGTGCCAGCAGTGCTGGGACAGGGGGCGTTTTTGGCTACACCTTC. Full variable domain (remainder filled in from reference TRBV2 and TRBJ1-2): EPEVTQTPSHQVTQMGQEVILRCVPISNHLYFYWYRQILGQKVEFLVSFYNNEISEKSEIFDDQFSVERPDGSNFTLKIRSTKLEDSAMYFCASSAGTGGVFGYTFGSGTRLTVV.

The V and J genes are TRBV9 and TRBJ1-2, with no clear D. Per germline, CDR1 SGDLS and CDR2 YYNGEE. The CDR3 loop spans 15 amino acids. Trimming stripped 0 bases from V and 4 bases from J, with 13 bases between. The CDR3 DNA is TGTGCCAGCAGCGTAGGTAGTAAGGTGGGCTATGGCTACACCTTC. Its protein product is CASSVGSKVGYGYTF.

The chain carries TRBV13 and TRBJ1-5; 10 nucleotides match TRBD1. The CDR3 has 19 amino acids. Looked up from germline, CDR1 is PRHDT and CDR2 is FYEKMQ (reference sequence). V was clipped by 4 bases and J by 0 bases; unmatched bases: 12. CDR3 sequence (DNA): TGTGCCAGCAGCTCATCGACAGGGGGCGGGATCGGTAGCAATCAGCCCCAGCATTTT. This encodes CASSSSTGGGIGSNQPQHF.

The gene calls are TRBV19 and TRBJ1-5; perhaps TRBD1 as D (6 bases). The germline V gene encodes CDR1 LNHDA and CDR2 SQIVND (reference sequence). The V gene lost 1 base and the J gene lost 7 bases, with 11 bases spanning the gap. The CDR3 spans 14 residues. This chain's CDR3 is CASSIGGGRQPQHF. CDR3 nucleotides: TGTGCCAGTAGTATAGGAGGGGGTCGCCAGCCCCAGCATTTT.

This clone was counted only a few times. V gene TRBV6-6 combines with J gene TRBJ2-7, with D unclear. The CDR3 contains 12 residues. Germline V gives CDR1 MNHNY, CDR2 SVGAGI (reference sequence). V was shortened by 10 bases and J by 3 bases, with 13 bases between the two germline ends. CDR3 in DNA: TGTGCCACCACCCTGGACGGCTACGAGCAGTACTTC. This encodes CATTLDGYEQYF.

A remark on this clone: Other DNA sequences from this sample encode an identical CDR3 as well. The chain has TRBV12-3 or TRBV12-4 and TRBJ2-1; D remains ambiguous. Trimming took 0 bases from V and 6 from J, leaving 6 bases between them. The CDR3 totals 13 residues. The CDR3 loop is CASSLAGSNEQFF. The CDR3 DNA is TGTGCCAGCAGTTTAGCGGGGTCCAATGAGCAGTTCTTC.

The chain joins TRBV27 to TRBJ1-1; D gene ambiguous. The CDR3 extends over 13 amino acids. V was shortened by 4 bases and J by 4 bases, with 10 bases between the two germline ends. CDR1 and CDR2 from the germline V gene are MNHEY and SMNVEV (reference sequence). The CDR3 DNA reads TGTGCCAGCAGTTCGGTTGTGGGCACTGAAGCTTTCTTT. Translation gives CASSSVVGTEAFF.

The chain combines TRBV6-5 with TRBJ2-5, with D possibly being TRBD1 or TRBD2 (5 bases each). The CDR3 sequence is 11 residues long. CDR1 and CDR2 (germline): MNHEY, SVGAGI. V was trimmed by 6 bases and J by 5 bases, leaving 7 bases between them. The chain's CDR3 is CASRRDETQYF. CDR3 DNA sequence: TGTGCCAGCAGGAGGGACGAGACCCAGTACTTC.

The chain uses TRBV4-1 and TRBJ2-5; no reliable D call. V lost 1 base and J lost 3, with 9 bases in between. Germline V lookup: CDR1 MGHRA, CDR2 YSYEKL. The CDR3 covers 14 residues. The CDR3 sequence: CASSQGRWEETQYF. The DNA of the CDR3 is TGCGCCAGCAGCCAAGGCCGATGGGAAGAGACCCAGTACTTC.

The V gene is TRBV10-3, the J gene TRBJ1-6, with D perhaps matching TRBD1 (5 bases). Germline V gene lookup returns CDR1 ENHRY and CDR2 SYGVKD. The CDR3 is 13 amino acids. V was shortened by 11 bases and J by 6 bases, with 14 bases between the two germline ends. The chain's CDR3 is CASTGQVNSPLHF. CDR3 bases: TGTGCCTCAACGGGGCAGGTTAATTCACCCCTCCACTTT.

The chain's CDR3 is CASSLAWRLGADTQYF. The CDR3 nucleotides read TGTGCCAGCAGCTTAGCTTGGCGGTTGGGCGCAGATACGCAGTATTTT. This chain connects TRBV7-2 to TRBJ2-3; unclear D gene. The V gene lost 0 bases and the J gene lost 4 bases, with 14 bases spanning the gap. The length of the CDR3 is 16 residues. Per the germline V gene, CDR1 is SGHTA and CDR2 is FQGNSA.

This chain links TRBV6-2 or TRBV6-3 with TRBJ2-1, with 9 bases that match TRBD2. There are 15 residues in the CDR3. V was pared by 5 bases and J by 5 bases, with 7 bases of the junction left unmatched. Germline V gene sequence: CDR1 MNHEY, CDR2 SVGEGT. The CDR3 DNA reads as TGTGCCAGCAGTAGGGGGACTAGCAGTAACAATGAGCAGTTCTTC. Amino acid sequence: CASSRGTSSNNEQFF.

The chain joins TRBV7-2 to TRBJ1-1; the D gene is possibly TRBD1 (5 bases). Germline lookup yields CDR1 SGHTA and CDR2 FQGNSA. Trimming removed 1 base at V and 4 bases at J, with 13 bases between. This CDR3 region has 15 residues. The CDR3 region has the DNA TGTGCCAGCAGCTTAGAAGGTAGCGGGGGCACTGAAGCTTTCTTT. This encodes CASSLEGSGGTEAFF.